Below, one TCR beta chain is given with its context. This clonotype came up a few times. The antigen it recognizes is unknown. Per-base qualities were not stored, and no clone one base away is much larger. The instrument given in TCRdb is Illumina NovaSeq 6000. TCR cDNA was synthesized by 5'RACE template switching, which introduced a universal primer site and unique molecular identifiers. cDNA synthesis was primed from both the TCR alpha and TCR beta constant segments. Libraries were amplified in two PCR steps, with sample barcodes and sequencing adapters added in the second step. Libraries were sequenced on Illumina HiSeq 2500 (2x100 bp) or NovaSeq (2x150 bp). The authors' analysis ran thus. Reads were demultiplexed and collapsed into UMI consensus sequences with MIGEC, and V(D)J alignment was performed with MiXCR. Vaccine-responding clonotypes were defined with edgeR using replicate PBMC samples, requiring FDR below 0.01 and a log2 fold change above 5 up to day 15. Bulk clonotypes were assigned CD4 or CD8 identity according to which sequenced CD4 or CD8 repertoire held them at higher abundance. TCRdb trimmed public reads at Q25 via fastp, called clones via MiXCR and kept in-frame beta chains. Each CDR3 protein appears once, grouped with its most common genes and DNA. TCRdb assigned the V and J calls; the authors' analysis was not used. Counted in this sample were more than 300,000 distinct CDR3 sequences; approximately 4% of them appeared once. The ten largest clones represent 15% to 20% of the sample.

The label giving this sample's treatment or condition can be read as: live attenuated yellow fever vaccine strain. At each blood-draw timepoint, two biological replicates of bulk PBMCs were collected. PBMCs were isolated from peripheral blood using a standard Ficoll-Paque protocol. RNA was extracted with TriZol from bulk PBMCs, CD4 and CD8 fractions, and dextramer-positive and dextramer-negative fractions. These data belong to a study of T cells after yellow fever vaccination (dated by TCRdb to the late 2010s). Study-wide context: Libraries from fractions with low cell numbers were prepared with the SMART-Seq v4 Ultra Low Input RNA kit. Bulk TCR alpha and beta repertoires were sequenced longitudinally to track T-cell clones before and after primary and booster YFV17D yellow fever vaccination. Two healthy male donors, one aged 18 to 29 and one aged 30 to 39 years, were included in the cohort. Bulk PBMC replicates and cell subsets were isolated from blood drawn at multiple timepoints before and after both primary and secondary immunization.

The V and J ends are trimmed by 4 bases and 4 bases, leaving 12 bases between them. There are 13 amino acids in the CDR3, from cysteine to phenylalanine inclusive. The DNA shown is the 39-base CDR3, in frame from base 1. Taken from the germline V gene (reference sequence), the CDR1 and CDR2 loops are SGHKS and YYEKEE. The study at large found these results: Because abundant contaminating clonotypes from the bulk population could be contained in FACS-sorted repertoires, computational filtering was required. A small fraction of clonotypes appeared in both the CD4 and CD8 compartments, likely as a result of convergent recombination. Compared with the primary T-cell response, the secondary T-cell response was faster but weaker, reaching its peak on day 5 rather than on day 15. After the booster, most of the clones that had expanded following primary vaccination were detected again (around 97% of CD4 and around 90% of CD8), which suggests that memory was broadly maintained. Only a couple of donors were included in the study, so the extent to which the findings can be generalized is limited.

The sample was PBMCs, taken 15 days after the yellow fever booster vaccination. The V and J segments used are TRBV5-5 and TRBJ2-7, with TRBD1 tentatively as D gene (6 bases match). This sequence originates from a man younger than 35 who received the YFV17D yellow fever vaccine. This receptor has the CDR3 CASSRTVPYEQYF. The DNA sequence is as follows: TGTGCCAGCAGCCGGACAGTTCCTTACGAGCAGTACTTC. The variable domain in full, with residues beyond the CDR3 obtained from the reference TRBV5-5 and TRBJ2-7 genes, is DAGVTQSPTHLIKTRGQQVTLRCSPISGHKSVSWYQQVLGQGPQFIFQYYEKEERGRGNFPDRFSARQFPNYSSELNVNALLLGDSALYLCASSRTVPYEQYFGPGTRLTVT.